This TCR beta chain is drawn from a study of monozygotic twins with inflammatory bowel disease. There are 13 residues in the CDR3. Germline CDR1 is SGHKS and CDR2 is YYEKEE (reference sequence). Findings and caveats of the study: Resolution of different T cell subtypes was not achieved. Especially with disease activity, IBD patients had fewer clonotypes in common with others than healthy twins did.

TCRalpha and TCRbeta cDNA was put through two nested PCRs of around 15 and 9 cycles. With the 5' RACE reads reprocessed, TCRdb shows one record per CDR3 protein and no DNA. The sample data list a few hundred thousand distinct CDR3 sequences. Comments on this clonotype: The target antigen is unknown.

The chain is built from TRBV5-5 and TRBJ1-5; the TCRdb D gene call, TRBD1, has no DNA to confirm it. The TCR sequence derives from a human donor with ulcerative colitis or Crohn's disease, or a healthy co-twin of an affected twin (not recorded which). The sequencing input was blood. This CDR3 is CASSLGQTQPQHF.